The 2 T cell receptor beta chains below all came from one sample that was sequenced in a study of B cell selection in AIRE deficiency. Sequencing used immunoSEQ multiplex PCR; TCRdb keeps in-frame clones, though not all of them. The sample lists under 30,000 clones, around 97% occurring once. The sorted conventional CD4 T cells were gated as CD4+CD127+. Sequencing input: conventional CD4+ T cells sorted from PBMCs. The receptor source for this set is a human donor with AIRE deficiency.

This sequence joins TRBV5-8 and TRBJ1-2; D remains unclear. This CDR3 contains 13 residues. The germline V gene has CDR1 SGHTS and CDR2 YDEGEE. Trimming pared 0 bases from V and 4 bases from J, leaving 7 bases between. Written as DNA, the CDR3 is TGTGCCAGCAGCTTGGAGAGGGCCTATGGCTACACCTTC. Its protein is CASSLERAYGYTF.

The genes are TRBV11-2 and TRBJ1-3; D perhaps matches TRBD1 (6 bases). The CDR3 has 15 residues. V was trimmed by 3 bases and J by 2 bases, leaving 11 bases between them. Germline CDR1 and CDR2: SGHAT and FQNNGV. CDR3 protein: CASSFGQTPGNTIYF. CDR3 nucleotides: TGTGCCAGCAGCTTCGGACAGACCCCTGGAAACACCATATATTTT.